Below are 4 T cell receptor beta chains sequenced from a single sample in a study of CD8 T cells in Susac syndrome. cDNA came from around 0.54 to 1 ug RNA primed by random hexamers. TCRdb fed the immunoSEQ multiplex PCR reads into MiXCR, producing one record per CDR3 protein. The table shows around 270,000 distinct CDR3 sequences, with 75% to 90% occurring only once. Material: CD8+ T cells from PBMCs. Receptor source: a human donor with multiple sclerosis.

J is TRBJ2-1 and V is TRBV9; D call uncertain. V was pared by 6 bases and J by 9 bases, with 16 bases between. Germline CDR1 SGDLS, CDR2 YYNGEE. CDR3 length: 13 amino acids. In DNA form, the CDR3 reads TGTGCCAGCAAACGGTCCCTTCTTGGTGAGCAGTTCTTC. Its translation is CASKRSLLGEQFF.

CDR3 sequence reads: CASSLGTDLAKNIQYF. Written as DNA, the CDR3 is TGTGCCAGCAGCTTAGGGACAGATCTAGCCAAAAACATTCAGTACTTC. V is TRBV7-9 and J is TRBJ2-4; possible D gene TRBD1, 6 bases. Per germline, CDR1 SEHNR and CDR2 FQNEAQ (reference sequence). The CDR3 extends over 16 amino acids. Trimming cost V 1 base and J 0 bases, with 10 bases left between them.

In DNA form, the CDR3 reads TGTGCCAGCAGTGCGGGACAGGCTGAAGCTTTCTTT. Protein product: CASSAGQAEAFF. This sequence joins TRBV25-1 and TRBJ1-1; TRBD1 aligns across 8 bases. This CDR3 is built from 12 residues. Germline loops: CDR1 MGHDK, CDR2 SYGVNS. V was pared by 4 bases and J by 6 bases, with 1 base of the junction left unmatched.

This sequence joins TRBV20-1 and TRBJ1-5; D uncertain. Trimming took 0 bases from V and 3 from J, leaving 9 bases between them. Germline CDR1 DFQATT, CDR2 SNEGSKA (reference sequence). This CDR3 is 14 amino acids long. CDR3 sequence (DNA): TGCAGTGCTAGAGATGAAGGAATCAATCAGCCCCAGCATTTT. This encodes CSARDEGINQPQHF.